One and the same sample provided the 13 T cell receptor beta chains below, sequenced in a study of T cell responses to AZD1222 COVID-19 vaccine. Clones were read by immunoSEQ multiplex PCR, and TCRdb kept only the in-frame ones, dropping some. The sample consists of around 60,000 clones, around 90% of them appearing once. This specimen was peripheral blood, taken on day 0 of AZD1222 vaccination. These receptors were taken from an adult in good health.

This clone has only one observation. CDR3 in amino acids: CASSPPWTGSYEQYF. The CDR3 bases are TGTGCCAGCTCACCACCTTGGACAGGCTCCTACGAGCAGTACTTC. This sequence joins TRBV18 and TRBJ2-7; 7 bases are a match to TRBD1. This CDR3 spans 15 amino acids. Germline CDR1 reads KGHSH; CDR2 reads LQKENI. The ends lost 0 bases at V and 0 bases at J; junction bases unmatched: 2. Full variable domain (outside the CDR3, taken from reference TRBV18 and TRBJ2-7): NAGVMQNPRHLVRRRGQEARLRCSPMKGHSHVYWYRQLPEEGLKFMVYLQKENIIDESGMPKERFSAEFPKEGPSILRIQQVVRGDSAAYFCASSPPWTGSYEQYFGPGTRLTVT.

This clone was observed a handful of times. The rearrangement links TRBV4-1 to TRBJ1-5; D perhaps matches TRBD1 (6 bases). CDR1 is MGHRA and CDR2 is YSYEKL in the germline V gene. The ends were cut back, 0 bases at V and 0 bases at J, with 12 bases in the middle. The CDR3 has 17 amino acids. CDR3 protein: CASSQEGGVYSNQPQHF. CDR3 DNA sequence: TGCGCCAGCAGCCAAGAAGGGGGAGTTTATAGCAATCAGCCCCAGCATTTT.

The chain is built from TRBV15 and TRBJ1-2, with 8 bases matching TRBD1. The CDR3 contains 17 residues. The V and J ends lost 5 bases and 5 bases, in that order; junction bases with no gene match: 16. The V gene's germline CDR1 is LNHNV and CDR2 YYDKDF (reference sequence). CDR3 sequence: CATSYRDRPRIFYGYTF. CDR3 sequence (DNA): TGTGCCACCAGCTACCGGGACAGGCCGCGTATCTTTTATGGCTACACCTTC.

This sequence joins TRBV5-1 and TRBJ1-1; D uncertain. Germline-derived CDR1 and CDR2 are SGHRS and YFSETQ. CDR3 length equals 14 residues. V was pared by 1 base and J by 1 base, with 8 bases between. DNA of the CDR3: TGCGCCAGCAGCTTGACCCCGACGAACACTGAAGCTTTCTTT. This sequence encodes CASSLTPTNTEAFF.

The V call is TRBV10-2, the J call TRBJ2-1; the D gene is possibly TRBD1 (7 bases). Trimming pared 7 bases from V and 7 bases from J, leaving 14 bases between. Germline V gives CDR1 WSHSY, CDR2 SAAADI. The CDR3 totals 13 residues. The DNA of the CDR3 is TGCGCCAGCAACAGGGGCGCGGGGAATGAGCAGTTCTTC. Translating it yields CASNRGAGNEQFF.

The rearrangement links TRBV7-2 to TRBJ1-5; no firm D call. V was clipped by 1 base and J by 4 bases, with 5 bases between them. CDR3 length equals 13 residues. Germline CDR1 and CDR2: SGHTA and FQGNSA. CDR3 nucleotides: TGTGCCAGCAGCTTAGTAGGGAATCAGCCCCAGCATTTT. Translated: CASSLVGNQPQHF.

V and J are TRBV13 and TRBJ2-2; TRBD1 matches at 7 bases. This CDR3 spans 15 amino acids. Germline CDR1 is PRHDT and CDR2 is FYEKMQ (reference sequence). The junction had 7 bases not matched to a gene; V was cut back by 5 bases and J by 4 bases. CDR3 loop: CASSHTGVGTGELFF. CDR3 DNA sequence: TGTGCCAGCAGCCACACAGGGGTAGGCACCGGGGAGCTGTTTTTT.

The chain is built from TRBV19 and TRBJ1-1; D is unclear. The CDR3 extends over 13 amino acids. V lost 5 bases and J 0 bases, leaving 7 bases between the germline ends. Looked up from germline, CDR1 is LNHDA and CDR2 is SQIVND (reference sequence). The CDR3 loop reads CASSPTMNTEAFF. The CDR3 DNA reads as TGTGCCAGTAGTCCGACAATGAACACTGAAGCTTTCTTT. Based on the CDR3 plus reference TRBV19 and TRBJ1-1, the full variable domain is DGGITQSPKYLFRKEGQNVTLSCEQNLNHDAMYWYRQDPGQGLRLIYYSQIVNDFQKGDIAEGYSVSREKKESFPLTVTSAQKNPTAFYLCASSPTMNTEAFFGQGTRLTVV.

The chain combines TRBV6-5 with TRBJ2-2; a weak D match, TRBD2 (6 bases). CDR1 and CDR2 (germline): MNHEY, SVGAGI. V lost 7 bases, J lost 4 bases, and 16 bases lay in between. CDR3 length equals 15 residues. CDR3 nucleotide sequence: TGTGCCAGCAAGATGGCGGGATTGGGCACCGGGGAGCTGTTTTTT. Translation gives CASKMAGLGTGELFF.

The V and J genes are TRBV27 and TRBJ2-1; the match to TRBD2 covers 7 bases. CDR1 is MNHEY, CDR2 SMNVEV, per germline (reference sequence). The ends lost 6 bases at V and 0 bases at J; junction bases unmatched: 5. The CDR3 length is 15 residues. CDR3 residues: CASRDGGSSYNEQFF. The CDR3 DNA reads TGTGCCAGCAGGGACGGGGGGAGCTCCTACAATGAGCAGTTCTTC.

This clone was detected only a few times. The chain joins TRBV3-1 (or the pseudogene TRBV3-2) to TRBJ2-2; D is undetermined. Germline V gives CDR1 LGHDT, CDR2 YNNKEL (reference sequence). V was cut by 4 bases and J by 4 bases, with 16 bases left in between. The CDR3 consists of 16 residues. CDR3 region: CASSRNLNELTGELFF. The CDR3 bases are TGTGCCAGCAGCCGAAACCTCAATGAACTCACCGGGGAGCTGTTTTTT.

The rearrangement uses TRBV19 and TRBJ1-5; TRBD1 might be the D (5 bases). This CDR3 comprises 15 residues. Trimming pared 4 bases from V and 0 bases from J, leaving 10 bases between. The germline V gene encodes CDR1 LNHDA and CDR2 SQIVND (reference sequence). The DNA of the CDR3 is TGTGCCAGTAGTACAGGACAAGATAGCAATCAGCCCCAGCATTTT. It codes for CASSTGQDSNQPQHF.

The genes are TRBV24-1 and TRBJ1-2; D perhaps matches TRBD1 (6 bases). V was shortened by 4 bases and J by 6 bases, with 8 bases between the two germline ends. Germline loops: CDR1 KGHDR, CDR2 SFDVKD. The CDR3 loop spans 12 amino acids. The CDR3 loop reads CATSDHRDGYTF. The DNA for the CDR3 is TGTGCCACCAGTGACCACAGGGATGGCTACACCTTC.